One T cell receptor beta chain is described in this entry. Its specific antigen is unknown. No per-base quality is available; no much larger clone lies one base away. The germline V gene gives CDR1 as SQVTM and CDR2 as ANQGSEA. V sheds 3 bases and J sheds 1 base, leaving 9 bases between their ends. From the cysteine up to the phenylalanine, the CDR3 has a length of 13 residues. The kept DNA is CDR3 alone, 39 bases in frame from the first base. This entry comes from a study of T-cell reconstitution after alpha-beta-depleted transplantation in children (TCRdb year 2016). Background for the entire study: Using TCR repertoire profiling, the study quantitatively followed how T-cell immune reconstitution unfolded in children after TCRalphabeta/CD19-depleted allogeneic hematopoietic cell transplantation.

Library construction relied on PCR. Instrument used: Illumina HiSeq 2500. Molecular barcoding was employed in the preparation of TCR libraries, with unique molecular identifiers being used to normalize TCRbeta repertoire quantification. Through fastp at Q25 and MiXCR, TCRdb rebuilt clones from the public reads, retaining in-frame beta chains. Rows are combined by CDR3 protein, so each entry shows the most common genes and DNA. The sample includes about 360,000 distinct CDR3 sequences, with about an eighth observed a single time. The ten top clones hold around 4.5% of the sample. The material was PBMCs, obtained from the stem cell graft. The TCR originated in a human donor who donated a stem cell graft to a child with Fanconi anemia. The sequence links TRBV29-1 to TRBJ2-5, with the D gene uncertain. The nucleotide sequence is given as TGCAGCGTTGAGCCCCCTTCCCAAGAGACCCAGTACTTC. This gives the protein CSVEPPSQETQYF.